This TCR beta chain was profiled in a study of cytomegalovirus exposure and HLA in healthy donors. Notes on the study in general: A later analysis reported that several of the most significant clusters appeared to be linked to common viral pathogens, among them Epstein-Barr virus. About 87% or about 30% of the time was how often most TCR beta V segments were productive, according to an earlier analysis. Presence/absence analyses treated sequencing depth as roughly uniform across donors. With further analysis later on, most CMV-associated TCR beta chains appeared HLA-restricted.

As to this clone: Its antigen is still unknown.

The junction had 3 bases not matched to a gene; V was cut back by 3 bases and J by 1 base. In germline, CDR1 is MNHNS, CDR2 SASEGT. This CDR3 spans 16 amino acids. The PCR was carried out with 60 Vbeta primers and 13 Jbeta primers. Data came from immunoSEQ multiplex PCR; TCRdb stores just in-frame clones and leaves some out. The sample lists more than 150,000 clones, 65% to 85% occurring once. The receptor was isolated from a man aged 45-60 years in good health and CMV-seronegative. Sequencing input: PBMCs. V gene TRBV6-1 combines with J gene TRBJ2-1, with TRBD1 matching over 10 bases. CDR3 in amino acids: CASSDRTGGSYNEQFF. The CDR3 DNA sequence: TGTGCCAGCAGTGACAGGACAGGGGGGTCCTACAATGAGCAGTTCTTC.